This T cell receptor beta chain comes out of a study of regulatory T cells in long-lasting Graves disease. Time point described: newly diagnosed GD, antithyroid drugs for less than 3 months. From PBMCs, RNA was extracted and then used to make the TCR library. The CDR3 consists of 14 residues. Germline V CDR1 and CDR2: SEHNR, FQNEAQ (reference sequence). Trimming removed 7 bases from V and 0 bases from J; junction bases left unmatched: 3. Arm-PCR of CDR3 regions with iRepertoire HTBI primers generated TCR beta libraries. TCRdb re-called the multiplex PCR reads with MiXCR, one entry per CDR3 protein. The sample has around 320,000 distinct CDR3 sequences; 16% are singletons. These sequences were also reported in another study, on T cells in Graves' hyperthyroidism and ophthalmopathy. Per that study: Blood also carried most thyroid clonotypes expanded above 0.001.

This rearrangement joins TRBV7-9 to TRBJ1-1; 9 bases agree with TRBD1. Sample: peripheral blood mononuclear cells (PBMCs), taken at new diagnosis, from a patient treated with antithyroid drugs. This TCR derives from a man between 35 and 55 years old with Graves disease. CDR3 sequence (DNA): TGTGCCAGCACCAGGGACAGGGTGAACACTGAAGCTTTCTTT. The encoded protein is CASTRDRVNTEAFF.